Below are 10 T cell receptor beta chains sequenced from a single sample in a study of T cell repertoires in cytomegalovirus infection. TCRdb reprocessed the reads with MiXCR, giving one entry per CDR3 protein. The sample gives just over 300,000 distinct CDR3 sequences, roughly 15% of which show up once; around 12% is in the top ten. The sample taken for sequencing was PBMCs. The receptors stem from a human donor in good health (CMV status not recorded). Some clones in this sample may be carry-over from other donors' samples.

This clonotype was seen only a few times. V gene TRBV20-1 combines with J gene TRBJ1-6; possible D gene TRBD1, 6 bases. V was pared by 0 bases and J by 0 bases, with 12 bases between. The CDR3 is 17 residues long. Per the germline V gene, CDR1 is DFQATT and CDR2 is SNEGSKA (reference sequence). The CDR3 coding sequence is TGCAGTGCTAGAGACGGCAGGGGAAGCTCCTATAATTCACCCCTCCACTTT. Translated: CSARDGRGSSYNSPLHF.

Ten or more counts support this clonotype. This rearrangement joins TRBV7-3 to TRBJ2-2; 8 bases are a match to TRBD1. Trimming took 2 bases from V and 6 from J; bases not matched to a gene: 8. Per the germline V gene, CDR1 is SGHTA and CDR2 is FQGTGA. This CDR3 is built from 16 residues. In DNA form, the CDR3 reads TGTGCCAGCAGCTTATATGACAGGGGTTACTCCGGGGAGCTGTTTTTT. Translating gives CASSLYDRGYSGELFF. The full variable domain, in which reference TRBV7-3 and TRBJ2-2 provide the parts outside the CDR3, is GAGVSQTPSNKVTEKGKYVELRCDPISGHTALYWYRQSLGQGPEFLIYFQGTGAADDSGLPNDRFFAVRPEGSVSTLKIQRTERGDSAVYLCASSLYDRGYSGELFFGEGSRLTVL.

This clonotype was picked up many times. The V gene is TRBV6-1, the J gene TRBJ1-5; 9 positions agree with TRBD1. This CDR3 is 19 amino acids long. CDR1 and CDR2 (germline): MNHNS, SASEGT. The J segment lost 0 bases and the V segment lost 5 bases, leaving 14 bases of the junction unmatched. The CDR3 sequence is CASSPGTGSFLDSNQPQHF. CDR3 DNA: TGTGCCAGCAGTCCTGGGACAGGGAGCTTCCTGGATAGCAATCAGCCCCAGCATTTT.

This clonotype appeared a few times. The chain recombines TRBV6-2 or TRBV6-3 with TRBJ1-4; no definite D call. This CDR3 is built from 15 residues. CDR1 and CDR2 from the germline V gene are MNHEY and SVGEGT. Trimming took off 6 bases at V and 0 bases at J, with 11 bases between the two ends. Here the CDR3 reads CASSADLTTNEKLFF. DNA of the CDR3: TGTGCCAGCAGCGCCGATTTGACAACTAATGAAAAACTGTTTTTT.

This clonotype was detected many times. The J gene is TRBJ1-4, the V gene TRBV7-2; D possibly corresponds to TRBD1 (6 bases). The CDR3 runs 14 residues. Trimming stripped 3 bases from V and 4 bases from J, with 9 bases between. Germline CDR1 and CDR2: SGHTA and FQGNSA. In DNA form, the CDR3 reads TGTGCCAGCAGCTTTGGACAGATTAATGAAAAACTGTTTTTT. It translates to CASSFGQINEKLFF.

J is TRBJ2-3 and V is TRBV11-3; 8 positions match TRBD1. V trimming: 3 bases; J trimming: 6 bases; junction bases outside the gene matches: 8. Germline CDR1 is SGHNT and CDR2 is YENEEA. The CDR3 is 15 amino acids. Here the CDR3 DNA reads TGTGCCAGCAGCTTTGTGACAGGGGATTTGGATACGCAGTATTTT. Translated, it gives CASSFVTGDLDTQYF.

This clonotype came up a few times. The chain couples TRBV4-1 to TRBJ2-2; 11 bases line up with TRBD1. CDR1 is MGHRA, CDR2 YSYEKL, per germline. V gave up 4 bases and J gave up 2 bases; unmatched junction bases: 3. This CDR3 is built from 16 residues. This CDR3 reads CASSRGQGANTGELFF. In DNA form, the CDR3 reads TGCGCCAGCAGCCGCGGACAGGGGGCCAACACCGGGGAGCTGTTTTTT.

The chain combines TRBV19 with TRBJ2-7; D is unclear. The germline V gene has CDR1 LNHDA and CDR2 SQIVND (reference sequence). V lost 4 bases and J 1 base, leaving 8 bases between the germline ends. This CDR3 is built from 13 residues. The CDR3 bases are TGTGCCAGTAGTAATGGTGATTCCTACGAGCAGTACTTC. It is translated as CASSNGDSYEQYF.

The chain links TRBV28 to TRBJ2-6, with D possibly being TRBD1 (6 bases). Per germline, CDR1 MDHEN and CDR2 SYDVKM. This CDR3 has 21 amino acids. With 5 bases removed from V and 0 bases from J, the gap between germline ends came to 26 bases. The CDR3 DNA reads as TGTGCCAGCAGTACAACCCTCCAGGGGCTCAGGGTTAGCTCTGGGGCCAACGTCCTGACTTTC. Its protein is CASSTTLQGLRVSSGANVLTF. The full variable domain, completed using reference TRBV28 and TRBJ2-6, is DVKVTQSSRYLVKRTGEKVFLECVQDMDHENMFWYRQDPGLGLRLIYFSYDVKMKEKGDIPEGYSVSREKKERFSLILESASTNQTSMYLCASSTTLQGLRVSSGANVLTFGAGSRLTVL.

This chain uses TRBV2 with TRBJ1-2, with D perhaps matching TRBD1 (6 bases). V was cut by 6 bases and J by 10 bases, with 12 bases left in between. Germline values: CDR1 SNHLY, CDR2 FYNNEI. The CDR3 sequence is 11 residues long. CDR3 bases: TGTGCCAGCAGCCAGGGGATCTCCTACACCTTC. This encodes CASSQGISYTF.